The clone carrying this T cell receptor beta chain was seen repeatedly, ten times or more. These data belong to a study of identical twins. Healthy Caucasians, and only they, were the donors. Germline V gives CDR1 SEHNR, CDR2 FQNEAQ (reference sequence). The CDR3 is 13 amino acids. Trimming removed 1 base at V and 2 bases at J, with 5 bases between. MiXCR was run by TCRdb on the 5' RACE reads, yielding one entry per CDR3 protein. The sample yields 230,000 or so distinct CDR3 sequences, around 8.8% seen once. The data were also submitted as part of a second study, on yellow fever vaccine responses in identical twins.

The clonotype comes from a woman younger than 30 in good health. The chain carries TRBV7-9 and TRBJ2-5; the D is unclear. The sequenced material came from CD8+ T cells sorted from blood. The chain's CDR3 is CASSLGWQETQYF. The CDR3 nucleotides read TGTGCCAGCAGCTTAGGGTGGCAAGAGACCCAGTACTTC. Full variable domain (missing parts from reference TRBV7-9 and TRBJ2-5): DTGVSQNPRHKITKRGQNVTFRCDPISEHNRLYWYRQTLGQGPEFLTYFQNEAQLEKSRLLSDRFSAERPKGSFSTLEIQRTEQGDSAMYLCASSLGWQETQYFGPGTRLLVL.